A selection of T cell receptor beta chains follows, all from one sample in a study of blood T cell repertoires in COVID-19. Data came from immunoSEQ multiplex PCR; TCRdb stores just in-frame clones and leaves some out. The sample shows 200,000 to 250,000 clones, around 81% of them seen only once. The sample was peripheral blood. The receptors stem from a human donor in a cohort sampled during active COVID-19. CDR3s include the opening cysteine and the closing phenylalanine or tryptophan. D genes are given only for firm matches. Clone size is not always given. Where it is, it says once, few, many or a class for expanded clones.

-	once	TRBJ1-2	TRBV19	CASRHPSGRVTKDRGYTF	TGTGCCAGTAGACACCCCTCGGGCAGGGTTACTAAGGATCGTGGCTACACCTTC
TRBD1	-	TRBJ1-3	TRBV5-6	CASSWRTGPSGNTIYF	TGTGCCAGCAGCTGGAGGACAGGCCCCTCTGGAAACACCATATATTTT
-	-	TRBJ2-7	TRBV18	CASSLLQGNEQYF	TGTGCCAGCTCGCTATTACAGGGTAACGAGCAGTACTTC
-	few	TRBJ2-5	TRBV11-2	CASSLDREETQYF	TGTGCCAGCAGCTTAGACAGGGAAGAGACCCAGTACTTC
TRBD1	few	TRBJ1-5	TRBV6-2/TRBV6-3	CASSYWGQGNQPQHF	TGTGCCAGCAGTTACTGGGGACAGGGCAATCAGCCCCAGCATTTT
TRBD2	-	TRBJ2-1	TRBV11-3	CASSSTSGRADEQFF	TGTGCCAGCAGCTCCACTAGCGGGAGGGCCGATGAGCAGTTCTTC
TRBD2	-	TRBJ2-5	TRBV4-1	CASSLSGGETQYF	TGCGCCAGCAGCCTTAGCGGGGGTGAGACCCAGTACTTC
-	-	TRBJ1-2	TRBV5-6	CASSLGQGRLFGYTF	TGTGCCAGCAGCTTGGGTCAGGGGCGACTTTTTGGCTACACCTTC
TRBD2	-	TRBJ2-5	TRBV27	CASSGLAWETQYF	TGTGCCAGCAGCGGACTAGCGTGGGAGACCCAGTACTTC
TRBD2	once	TRBJ2-7	TRBV5-1	CASSGGVHEQYF	TGCGCCAGCAGCGGGGGGGTACACGAGCAGTACTTC
TRBD1	few	TRBJ1-6	TRBV11-2	CASSRQTGNNSPLHF	TGTGCCAGCAGCCGCCAGACAGGGAATAATTCACCCCTCCACTTT
-	-	TRBJ1-3	TRBV28	CASSGPFGTGNTIYF	TGTGCCAGCAGTGGGCCCTTTGGCACTGGAAACACCATATATTTT
-	-	TRBJ2-3	TRBV5-4	CAGRDRRTDTQYF	TGTGCCGGGAGGGACAGGCGCACAGATACGCAGTATTTT
TRBD1	-	TRBJ2-7	TRBV2	CASSRGQVLGYEQYF	TGTGCCAGCAGTAGAGGACAGGTTCTCGGCTACGAGCAGTACTTC
-	few	TRBJ1-3	TRBV7-8	CASSPTVGNTIYF	TGTGCCAGCAGCCCAACAGTTGGAAACACCATATATTTT
-	few	TRBJ1-5	TRBV15	CATSREGGEQPQHF	TGTGCCACCAGCAGAGAAGGGGGGGAACAGCCCCAGCATTTT
TRBD1	-	TRBJ2-7	TRBV7-7	CASSSGTGDGNEQYF	TGTGCTAGCAGCTCCGGGACAGGGGATGGGAACGAGCAGTACTTC
-	-	TRBJ1-6	TRBV4-2	CASSQETGSYNSPLHF	TGTGCCAGCAGCCAAGAAACAGGGTCGTATAATTCACCCCTCCACTTT
-	-	TRBJ2-2	TRBV28	CASKRSTGELFF	TGTGCCAGCAAGCGATCCACCGGGGAGCTGTTTTTT
TRBD1	few	TRBJ1-2	TRBV28	CATSGQRDYYGYTF	TGTGCCACCTCGGGACAGAGGGACTACTATGGCTACACCTTC
TRBD1	-	TRBJ1-3	TRBV7-2	CASSYGQAFSGNTIYF	TGTGCCAGCAGCTATGGACAGGCGTTCTCTGGAAACACCATATATTTT
TRBD2	-	TRBJ2-3	TRBV7-2	CASSLGGSGTDTQYF	TGTGCCAGCAGCTTAGGCGGGAGTGGCACAGATACGCAGTATTTT
-	-	TRBJ2-7	TRBV14	CASSQGRQGRYEQYF	TGTGCCAGCAGCCAAGGCCGGCAGGGGCGCTACGAGCAGTACTTC
-	-	TRBJ2-2	TRBV19	CASSPTGSNTGELFF	TGTGCCAGTAGTCCAACAGGATCGAACACCGGGGAGCTGTTTTTT
-	-	TRBJ1-3	TRBV2	CASSVMGRGNTIYF	TGTGCCAGCAGTGTCATGGGCCGAGGAAACACCATATATTTT
TRBD2	few	TRBJ2-5	TRBV11-3	CASSSGTSGSAETQYF	TGTGCCAGCAGCTCCGGGACTAGCGGGAGTGCGGAGACCCAGTACTTC
TRBD1	-	TRBJ1-3	TRBV5-1	CASSIDRGYGNTIYF	TGCGCCAGCAGCATAGACAGGGGCTATGGAAACACCATATATTTT
TRBD1	-	TRBJ1-6	TRBV2	CASRDTGGINSPLHF	TGTGCCAGCAGGGATACAGGGGGGATAAATTCACCCCTCCACTTT
-	once	TRBJ2-3	TRBV7-2	CASRGLSTDTQYF	TGTGCCAGCAGGGGACTTAGCACAGATACGCAGTATTTT
TRBD1	-	TRBJ1-1	TRBV28	CASSFTDREAEAFF	TGTGCCAGCAGTTTCACCGACAGGGAGGCTGAAGCTTTCTTT
TRBD1	few	TRBJ1-2	TRBV3-1/TRBV3-2	CASSPGQGDSGGYTF	TGTGCCAGCAGCCCCGGACAGGGGGACTCGGGGGGCTACACCTTC
-	-	TRBJ1-3	TRBV18	CASSPQSDLGLAGNTIYF	TGTGCCAGCTCACCACAATCCGACCTGGGGCTTGCTGGAAACACCATATATTTT
TRBD2	-	TRBJ2-1	TRBV30	CALSAGGPMQFF	TGTGCCCTGTCAGCGGGGGGGCCGATGCAGTTCTTC
TRBD1	-	TRBJ2-7	TRBV12-5	CASGRDSDYEQYF	TGTGCTAGTGGTCGGGACAGCGACTACGAGCAGTACTTC
-	-	TRBJ1-2	TRBV2	CASSVSGLYGYTF	TGTGCCAGCAGTGTGTCGGGTTTATATGGCTACACCTTC
-	-	TRBJ1-5	TRBV7-2	CASSITSGQPQHF	TGTGCCAGCAGCATCACTTCCGGTCAGCCCCAGCATTTT
-	-	TRBJ1-1	TRBV6-5	CASFTVDEDTEAFF	TGTGCCAGCTTCACCGTAGATGAGGACACTGAAGCTTTCTTT
-	-	TRBJ2-1	TRBV7-6	CASSFGRVYNEQFF	TGTGCCAGCAGTTTCGGGCGGGTCTACAATGAGCAGTTCTTC
-	few	TRBJ1-5	TRBV7-7	CASSSMRGLGQPQHF	TGTGCTAGCAGCTCGATGCGCGGGCTAGGGCAGCCCCAGCATTTT
-	-	TRBJ2-6	TRBV2	CASLGGLPANVLTF	TGTGCCAGCCTGGGCGGACTGCCGGCCAACGTCCTGACTTTC
TRBD1	-	TRBJ1-1	TRBV5-1	CASRLTGVEAFF	TGCGCCAGCAGATTGACAGGGGTTGAAGCTTTCTTT
-	-	TRBJ1-1	TRBV27	CASSPLTGTEAFF	TGTGCCAGCAGTCCTCTAACAGGGACTGAAGCTTTCTTT
TRBD1	-	TRBJ2-7	TRBV6-6	CASSQRQGPYEQYF	TGTGCCAGCAGTCAAAGACAGGGCCCCTACGAGCAGTACTTC
-	-	TRBJ2-7	TRBV29-1	CSVGKGGYEQYF	TGCAGCGTCGGCAAAGGGGGCTACGAGCAGTACTTC
-	-	TRBJ2-5	TRBV4-1	CASSQDLGQSQETQYF	TGCGCCAGCAGCCAAGATCTCGGACAGTCTCAAGAGACCCAGTACTTC
TRBD1	-	TRBJ1-1	TRBV18	CASSPGQGGTEAFF	TGTGCCAGCTCACCAGGACAGGGAGGCACTGAAGCTTTCTTT
TRBD1	-	TRBJ2-7	TRBV5-4	CASSDTGQGYDEQYF	TGTGCCAGCAGCGATACGGGACAGGGATACGACGAGCAGTACTTC
-	-	TRBJ2-2	TRBV20-1	CSATRLGELFF	TGCAGTGCTACCCGGTTGGGGGAGCTGTTTTTT
TRBD1	-	TRBJ2-7	TRBV2	CASSADRANHF	TGTGCCAGCAGTGCGGACAGGGCCAACCACTTC
-	-	TRBJ2-7	TRBV4-3	CASSQDVWGGGYEQYF	TGCGCCAGCAGCCAAGACGTTTGGGGAGGGGGCTACGAGCAGTACTTC